Below are 6 T cell receptor beta chains sequenced from a single sample in a study of beta chain features in type 1 diabetes. Broader study findings: Shorter TCRB CDR3s, moderately but significantly so, marked every one of the four CD4+ subsets in Type 1 diabetes patients.

What was sequenced were expressed TCRB transcripts, since all of the isolated RNA had been reverse transcribed. Sequenced by immunoSEQ multiplex PCR; TCRdb stores in-frame clones only, minus some. The profile shows about 710,000 clones, around 15% of them singletons. Their cognate antigens are unknown. Specimen: naive CD4+ T cells from blood. These receptors were obtained from a man between 18 and 29 years old with type 1 diabetes.

V gene TRBV5-4 combines with J gene TRBJ2-5; D perhaps matches TRBD1 (5 bases). The CDR3 loop spans 15 amino acids. V shed 4 bases and J shed 5 bases, with 18 bases lying between them. Germline-derived CDR1 and CDR2 are SGHNT and YYREEE (reference sequence). The CDR3, as DNA: TGTGCCAGCAGCACCCAGGGTCGTATTGAGGAGACCCAGTACTTC. Residues: CASSTQGRIEETQYF.

The chain is built from TRBV7-9 and TRBJ2-5; TRBD1 agrees at 10 bases. Germline CDR1 is SEHNR and CDR2 is FQNEAQ (reference sequence). The CDR3 consists of 16 residues. With 4 bases clipped from V and 5 bases from J, the junction kept 10 bases outside the gene matches. The DNA for the CDR3 is TGTGCCAGCAGCTCACGGGACAGGGGAGACCCTGAGACCCAGTACTTC. It encodes CASSSRDRGDPETQYF.

The chain employs TRBV6-6 and TRBJ2-7; 8 bases agree with TRBD2. CDR1 and CDR2 (germline): MNHNY, SVGAGI (reference sequence). This CDR3 is 15 amino acids long. V shed 6 bases and J 4 bases; nucleotides not matched to a gene: 11. CDR3 nucleotides: TGTGCCAGCAGCCCCGGGGGGGACGTTCGATACGAGCAGTACTTC. It encodes CASSPGGDVRYEQYF.

This chain connects TRBV7-9 to TRBJ1-1; D may be TRBD1 (6 bases). The CDR3 is made up of 16 amino acids. Trimming pared 4 bases from V and 0 bases from J, leaving 15 bases between. Germline V CDR1 and CDR2: SEHNR, FQNEAQ (reference sequence). In DNA form, the CDR3 reads TGTGCCAGCAGCTCCTGGACAGCGCCCTTGAACACTGAAGCTTTCTTT. Amino acid sequence: CASSSWTAPLNTEAFF. The full variable domain, completed using reference TRBV7-9 and TRBJ1-1, is DTGVSQNPRHKITKRGQNVTFRCDPISEHNRLYWYRQTLGQGPEFLTYFQNEAQLEKSRLLSDRFSAERPKGSFSTLEIQRTEQGDSAMYLCASSSWTAPLNTEAFFGQGTRLTVV.

The sample holds a few counts of this clone. The rearrangement links TRBV30 to TRBJ2-7, with D unresolved. The germline V gene has CDR1 GTSNPN and CDR2 SVGIG (reference sequence). This CDR3 is 13 amino acids long. Trimming left V 5 bases short and J 0 bases short, with 11 bases between. In nucleotides, the CDR3 is TGTGCCTGGTCAAAAAAGAGCTCCTACGAGCAGTACTTC. Its translation is CAWSKKSSYEQYF.

This chain connects TRBV25-1 to TRBJ1-5; 9 bases agree with TRBD1. The V and J ends lost 5 bases and 3 bases, in that order; junction bases with no gene match: 5. The CDR3 has 15 residues. The germline V gene has CDR1 MGHDK and CDR2 SYGVNS. The CDR3 DNA is TGTGCCAGCAGTTCACAGGGGGCTCCCAATCAGCCCCAGCATTTT. This encodes CASSSQGAPNQPQHF. Filled out from reference TRBV25-1 and TRBJ1-5, the complete variable domain reads EADIYQTPRYLVIGTGKKITLECSQTMGHDKMYWYQQDPGMELHLIHYSYGVNSTEKGDLSSESTVSRIRTEHFPLTLESARPSHTSQYLCASSSQGAPNQPQHFGDGTRLSIL.